These 13 T cell receptor beta chains originate from one sample sequenced in a study of shared clonotypes between healthy human individuals. Clones were read by immunoSEQ multiplex PCR, and TCRdb kept only the in-frame ones, dropping some. There are about 2.2 million clones in the sample; about 94% occur only once, and about 1.7% lies in the top ten. Cells designated naive CD8 were CD45RO-negative and were positively selected for CCR7, with terminally differentiated effector memory CD45RA+ cells excluded. Sequencing was done on a sample of naive CD8+ T cells from PBMCs. The receptors stem from a man aged 18 to 30 in good health. Some clones in this sample may be carry-over from other donors' samples.

Concerning this clone itself: The same CDR3 can be traced to other DNA sequences in this sample. The chain uses TRBV2 and TRBJ2-7, with D perhaps TRBD1 (6 bases). The CDR3 loop spans 13 amino acids. Germline values: CDR1 SNHLY, CDR2 FYNNEI. The ends were cut back, 3 bases at V and 2 bases at J, with 8 bases in the middle. CDR3 sequence (DNA): TGTGCCAGCAGTGACAGGGGACCCTACGAGCAGTACTTC. It encodes CASSDRGPYEQYF.

The chain recombines TRBV6-4 with TRBJ2-3; D not resolved. This CDR3 comprises 14 residues. Germline assignment: CDR1 MRHNA and CDR2 SNTAGT. Trimming stripped 6 bases from V and 4 bases from J, with 14 bases between. CDR3 residues: CASSVWLFADTQYF. CDR3 nucleotides: TGTGCCAGCAGCGTCTGGCTATTCGCAGATACGCAGTATTTT.

The rearrangement links TRBV27 to TRBJ2-2; a possible D gene is TRBD1 (6 bases). The germline V gene has CDR1 MNHEY and CDR2 SMNVEV (reference sequence). The CDR3 consists of 18 residues. The V and J ends lost 0 bases and 4 bases respectively, with 18 bases between them. The CDR3 spells CASSLSPGHLTGTGELFF. Written as DNA, the CDR3 is TGTGCCAGCAGTTTATCGCCGGGACATCTGACCGGCACCGGGGAGCTGTTTTTT.

The chain uses TRBV27 and TRBJ1-6; D remains ambiguous. The CDR3 consists of 12 residues. Per germline, CDR1 MNHEY and CDR2 SMNVEV (reference sequence). Trimming took off 4 bases at V and 10 bases at J, with 8 bases between the two ends. DNA for the CDR3: TGTGCCAGCAGTTCTGGGCTATCACCCCTCCACTTT. Translated: CASSSGLSPLHF.

The rearrangement joins TRBV10-2 to TRBJ2-7; D might be TRBD2 (7 bases). Germline lookup yields CDR1 WSHSY and CDR2 SAAADI. The CDR3 spans 14 residues. V lost 8 bases and J 3 bases, leaving 17 bases between the germline ends. In DNA, the CDR3 is TGCGCCAGCGGGGGGCTAGCGGTAAACTACGAGCAGTACTTC. It specifies CASGGLAVNYEQYF.

This rearrangement joins TRBV5-1 to TRBJ2-7; the match to TRBD1 covers 9 bases. Germline lookup yields CDR1 SGHRS and CDR2 YFSETQ. The CDR3 covers 13 residues. The trim removed 0 bases at V and 9 bases at J, leaving 4 bases unmatched. In nucleotides, the CDR3 is TGCGCCAGCAGCTTGGGACAGGGGGACGGGCAGTACTTC. Translating gives CASSLGQGDGQYF.

The chain carries TRBV10-3 and TRBJ2-3, with D maybe TRBD2 (7 bases). CDR3 length equals 12 residues. Germline assignment: CDR1 ENHRY and CDR2 SYGVKD. The CDR3 nucleotides are TGTGCTTCGGGGGGCTCCCGGGATACGCAGTATTTT. It encodes CASGGSRDTQYF.

The chain uses TRBV28 and TRBJ2-1; either TRBD1 or TRBD2 may fit D (6 bases each). The CDR3 spans 13 residues. CDR1 and CDR2 from the germline V gene are MDHEN and SYDVKM. Trimming left V 11 bases short and J 4 bases short, with 15 bases between. In DNA, the CDR3 is TGTGCCGTCGGAGGGGGAGTGTACAATGAGCAGTTCTTC. Residues: CAVGGGVYNEQFF.

The chain joins TRBV6-5 to TRBJ2-3; 8 bases are a match to TRBD1. The CDR3 sequence is 15 residues long. V shed 6 bases, J shed 4 bases, and the junction held 9 bases outside the gene matches. Germline V gives CDR1 MNHEY, CDR2 SVGAGI. The CDR3 bases are TGTGCCAGCAGGTGGACAGGGAATGGCGCAGATACGCAGTATTTT. Translation: CASRWTGNGADTQYF.

Comments on this clone: The sample carries other DNA sequences with the same CDR3. The rearrangement links TRBV28 to TRBJ2-1; a possible D gene is TRBD2 (6 bases). With 3 bases removed from V and 6 bases from J, the gap between germline ends came to 6 bases. Germline assignment: CDR1 MDHEN and CDR2 SYDVKM. The CDR3 length is 12 residues. This CDR3 is CASSLGGNEQFF. In nucleotides, the CDR3 is TGTGCCAGCAGTTTGGGGGGCAATGAGCAGTTCTTC.

The chain carries TRBV6-5 and TRBJ2-7; 7 nucleotides agree with TRBD2. From germline, CDR1 is MNHEY and CDR2 SVGAGI. The CDR3 covers 16 residues. J gave up 3 bases and V 0 bases, and 8 bases lay outside the gene matches. CDR3 bases: TGTGCCAGCAGTTACTCCTCAGGACTAGTTAACTACGAGCAGTACTTC. The encoded protein is CASSYSSGLVNYEQYF.

The chain uses TRBV27 and TRBJ2-1; TRBD1 or TRBD2 may be the D gene (5 bases each). CDR1 and CDR2 from the germline V gene are MNHEY and SMNVEV (reference sequence). This CDR3 spans 14 amino acids. V lost 6 bases, J lost 5 bases, and 14 bases lay in between. DNA for the CDR3: TGTGCCAGCAGCCCTGTCGGGACCCACAATGAGCAGTTCTTC. Translating gives CASSPVGTHNEQFF.

V gene TRBV4-2 combines with J gene TRBJ2-3, with 8 bases lining up with TRBD1. The CDR3 is made up of 18 amino acids. CDR1 is LGHNA, CDR2 YNFKEQ, per germline. The V and J ends lost 0 bases and 3 bases, in that order; junction bases with no gene match: 11. CDR3 region: CASSQDRTGTIGTDTQYF. CDR3 bases: TGTGCCAGCAGCCAAGATAGGACAGGGACGATAGGAACAGATACGCAGTATTTT.